The 20 T cell receptor beta chains listed next were all sequenced from one sample in a study of human T cells and chemical hapten exposure. TCRdb reprocessed the RACE reads via MiXCR and lists one record per CDR3 protein. The data hold about 77,000 distinct CDR3 sequences, with roughly 7.9% observed a single time. Time point of the sample: healthy volunteer bleed at 6 weeks. Unfractionated whole blood was the source of the extracted total RNA. The sequenced material came from whole blood. The receptors stem from a female donor in good health. Some clones in this sample may be carry-over from other donors' samples.

This clonotype was counted many times. CDR3 loop: CASSLAGRTAYEQYF. CDR3 DNA sequence: TGTGCCAGCAGCTTGGCCGGTCGGACAGCTTACGAGCAGTACTTC. The V call is TRBV5-6, the J call TRBJ2-7, with D maybe TRBD1 (6 bases). The CDR3 loop spans 15 amino acids. Germline V gene data show CDR1 as SGHDT and CDR2 as YYEEEE. Deletions cut 0 bases from V and 4 bases from J, with 14 bases between.

The chain couples TRBV9 to TRBJ2-7; no definite D call. The CDR3 length is 13 residues. Germline V gene lookup returns CDR1 SGDLS and CDR2 YYNGEE. Trimming pared 0 bases from V and 0 bases from J, leaving 4 bases between. The CDR3 nucleotides are TGTGCCAGCAGCGTAGCCGGCTCCTACGAGCAGTACTTC. The encoded protein is CASSVAGSYEQYF.

The chain links TRBV7-8 to TRBJ2-5; D is possibly TRBD1 (6 bases). Germline CDR1 and CDR2: SGHVS and FQNEAQ. CDR3 length: 16 amino acids. The V and J ends lost 4 bases and 1 base respectively, with 16 bases between them. The DNA of the CDR3 is TGTGCCAGCAGCTCAGGGTACGGGACATTCCAAGAGACCCAGTACTTC. Translating gives CASSSGYGTFQETQYF.

This clonotype turned up a few times. The chain uses TRBV20-1 and TRBJ1-6, with a possible D match to TRBD1 (5 bases). The CDR3 is 15 residues long. Trimming took off 1 base at V and 3 bases at J, with 10 bases between the two ends. Germline assignment: CDR1 DFQATT and CDR2 SNEGSKA (reference sequence). The CDR3 spells CSARGGGNYNSPLHF. CDR3 bases: TGCAGTGCTAGAGGGGGCGGGAACTATAATTCACCCCTCCACTTT.

This clonotype was picked up a small number of times. This CDR3 is CASSFYLGQQETQYF. CDR3 DNA: TGTGCCAGCAGCTTTTATTTGGGACAGCAAGAGACCCAGTACTTC. The rearrangement joins TRBV7-2 to TRBJ2-5; 7 nucleotides align to TRBD1. The CDR3 is 15 amino acids. V was clipped by 3 bases and J by 2 bases; unmatched bases: 6. Germline loops: CDR1 SGHTA, CDR2 FQGNSA.

A word on this clonotype: The junction does not match germline at one end; this may be a read error. V is TRBV7-2 and J is TRBJ1-1, with TRBD1 matching over 7 bases. The CDR3 is 15 amino acids. Germline CDR1 reads SGHTA; CDR2 reads FQGNSA. The DNA of the CDR3 is TGTGTCAGCAGCTTAGGAGACAGGGTCTATACTGAAGCTTTCTTT. It encodes CVSSLGDRVYTEAFF. Looking up the rest from reference TRBV7-2 and TRBJ1-1 gives the full variable domain: GAGVSQSPSNKVTEKGKDVELRCDPISGHTALYWYRQSLGQGLEFLIYFQGNSAPDKSGLPSDRFSAERTGGSVSTLTIQRTQQEDSAVYLCVSSLGDRVYTEAFFGQGTRLTVV.

This clonotype was observed a few times. The chain recombines TRBV10-3 with TRBJ2-7; D not certain. This CDR3 comprises 14 residues. CDR1 and CDR2 from the germline V gene are ENHRY and SYGVKD. Trimming pared 2 bases from V and 6 bases from J, leaving 14 bases between. The CDR3 loop reads CAISEGNGDREQYF. CDR3 in DNA: TGTGCCATCAGTGAGGGAAATGGGGATCGCGAGCAGTACTTC.

This clonotype was seen a handful of times. CDR3 DNA: TGTGCCAGCAGCCACAGGGATCGGATCTATGGCTACACCTTC. Residues: CASSHRDRIYGYTF. The chain carries TRBV12-3 or TRBV12-4 and TRBJ1-2; possible D gene TRBD1, 6 bases. There are 14 residues in the CDR3. V dropped 6 bases and J dropped 4 bases, with 15 bases sitting between them.

The CDR3: CSVGRTGNTEAFF. The CDR3 DNA sequence: TGCAGCGTTGGAAGGACAGGAAACACTGAAGCTTTCTTT. The V and J genes are TRBV29-1 and TRBJ1-1, with TRBD1 matching 7 bases. The ends lost 4 bases at V and 2 bases at J; junction bases unmatched: 4. Looked up from germline, CDR1 is SQVTM and CDR2 is ANQGSEA. The CDR3 extends over 13 amino acids.

The rearrangement uses TRBV10-3 and TRBJ2-1; 12 bases align to TRBD2. The V and J ends lost 5 bases and 9 bases, in that order; junction bases with no gene match: 11. This CDR3 contains 16 residues. Germline lookup yields CDR1 ENHRY and CDR2 SYGVKD. CDR3: CAISLPSGGGRTEQFF. The CDR3 nucleotides are TGTGCCATCAGTTTGCCTAGCGGGGGGGGTAGGACTGAGCAGTTCTTC.

This clonotype was detected a few times. J is TRBJ1-1 and V is TRBV28, with 8 bases lining up with TRBD1. V was clipped by 6 bases and J by 10 bases; unmatched bases: 22. Germline V gives CDR1 MDHEN, CDR2 SYDVKM. The CDR3 runs to 17 residues. In DNA form, the CDR3 reads TGTGCCAGCAGCCCCCGGGACAGGAAGCCGTTGACGGGGTCAGCTTTCTTT. It codes for CASSPRDRKPLTGSAFF.

This clonotype was recorded many times. V is TRBV7-9 and J is TRBJ2-3, with D uncertain. The germline V and J ends were trimmed by 5 bases and 6 bases, with 9 bases remaining between them. Germline CDR1 and CDR2: SEHNR and FQNEAQ (reference sequence). The CDR3 sequence is 12 residues long. This CDR3 reads CASSPLGDTQYF. CDR3 coding DNA: TGTGCCAGCAGCCCCCTCGGCGATACGCAGTATTTT.

A few counts support this clonotype. The chain uses TRBV10-3 and TRBJ2-3; either TRBD1 or TRBD2 may supply D (5 bases each). Germline CDR1 reads ENHRY; CDR2 reads SYGVKD. V gave up 8 bases and J gave up 4 bases, with 19 bases separating them. The CDR3 length is 15 residues. Here the CDR3 reads CAIGGGGTGSDTQYF. CDR3 nucleotide sequence: TGTGCCATCGGTGGGGGTGGTACTGGGTCAGATACGCAGTATTTT.

This clonotype came up a few times. V is TRBV12-3 or TRBV12-4 and J is TRBJ2-7; tentatively, D is TRBD1 (8 bases). V gave up 3 bases and J gave up 6 bases, with 15 bases separating them. The CDR3 loop spans 14 amino acids. CDR3 in DNA: TGTGCCAGCAGTTTGGGCACAGGGGGGGCCGAGCAGTACTTC. Protein sequence: CASSLGTGGAEQYF.

This clonotype was found many times. This rearrangement joins TRBV28 to TRBJ2-7; D assignment may be TRBD1 or TRBD2 (5 bases each). V was pared by 8 bases and J by 12 bases, with 20 bases between. The germline CDR1 and CDR2 sequences are MDHEN and SYDVKM. There are 12 residues in the CDR3. CDR3 amino acids: CASGEPGPIRYF. In DNA, the CDR3 is TGTGCCAGCGGAGAGCCGGGGCCGATAAGGTACTTC.

This clonotype was counted many times. The chain couples TRBV18 to TRBJ1-1, with D possibly being TRBD1 (6 bases). This CDR3 has 15 residues. In germline, CDR1 is KGHSH, CDR2 LQKENI. Trimming removed 0 bases from V and 4 bases from J, with 12 bases in between. The CDR3 is CASSPPGGAGTEAFF. The CDR3 nucleotides read TGTGCCAGCTCACCACCGGGGGGCGCGGGCACTGAAGCTTTCTTT.

The sample holds a few counts of this clonotype. V is TRBV28 and J is TRBJ2-6; 8 bases fit TRBD1. Germline values: CDR1 MDHEN, CDR2 SYDVKM. The CDR3 loop spans 17 amino acids. The junction had 8 bases not matched to a gene; V was cut back by 6 bases and J by 1 base. This chain's CDR3 is CASRLGTGESGANVLTF. DNA for the CDR3: TGTGCCAGCAGACTCGGGACAGGAGAGTCTGGGGCCAACGTCCTGACTTTC.

This clonotype was seen a single time. This may stem from a read error, because a much larger clone lies one nucleotide away. The rearrangement uses TRBV5-1 and TRBJ1-6; D possibly corresponds to TRBD1 (6 bases). Trimming left V 0 bases short and J 11 bases short, with 12 bases between. Germline CDR1 and CDR2: SGHRS and YFSETQ. CDR3 size: 14 residues. In DNA form, the CDR3 reads TGCGCCAGCAGCTTGGGCAACAGGGATCCACCCCTCCACTTT. Amino acid sequence: CASSLGNRDPPLHF.

This chain uses TRBV7-8 with TRBJ1-2; unclear D gene. V dropped 5 bases and J dropped 2 bases, with 9 bases sitting between them. The CDR3 loop spans 13 amino acids. In germline, CDR1 is SGHVS, CDR2 FQNEAQ. The CDR3 DNA sequence: TGTGCCAGCAGCAGGGCCAGAAACTATGGCTACACCTTC. Protein product: CASSRARNYGYTF.

This clonotype was picked up many times. The V and J genes are TRBV6-1 and TRBJ2-3; the D gene is possibly TRBD1 (5 bases). Germline V lookup: CDR1 MNHNS, CDR2 SASEGT. V dropped 6 bases and J dropped 2 bases, with 12 bases sitting between them. The CDR3 loop spans 14 amino acids. The CDR3 is CASSGQLATDTQYF. The CDR3, as DNA: TGTGCCAGCAGCGGACAACTCGCCACAGATACGCAGTATTTT.